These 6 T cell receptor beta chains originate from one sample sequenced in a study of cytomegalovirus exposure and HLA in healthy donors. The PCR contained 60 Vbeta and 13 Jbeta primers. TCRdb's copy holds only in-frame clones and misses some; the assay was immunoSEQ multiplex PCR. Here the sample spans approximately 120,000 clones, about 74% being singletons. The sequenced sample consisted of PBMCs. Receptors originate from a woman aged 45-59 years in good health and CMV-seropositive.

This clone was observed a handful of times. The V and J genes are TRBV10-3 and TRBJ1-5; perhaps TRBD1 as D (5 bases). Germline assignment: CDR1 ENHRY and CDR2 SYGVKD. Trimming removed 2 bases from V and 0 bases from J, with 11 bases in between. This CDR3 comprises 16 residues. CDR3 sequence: CAISEAGLYSNQPQHF. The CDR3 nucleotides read TGTGCCATCAGTGAGGCGGGGCTTTATAGCAATCAGCCCCAGCATTTT.

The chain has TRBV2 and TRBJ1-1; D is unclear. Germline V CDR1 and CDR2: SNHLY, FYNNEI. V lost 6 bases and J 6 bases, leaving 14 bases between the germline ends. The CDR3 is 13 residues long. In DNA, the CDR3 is TGTGCCAGCAGCGACTTTAGGATCGCTGAAGCTTTCTTT. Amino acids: CASSDFRIAEAFF.

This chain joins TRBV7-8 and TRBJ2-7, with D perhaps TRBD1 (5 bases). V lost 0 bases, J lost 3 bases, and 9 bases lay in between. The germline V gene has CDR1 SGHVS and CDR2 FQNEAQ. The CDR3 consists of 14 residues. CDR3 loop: CASSLALGLYEQYF. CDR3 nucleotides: TGTGCCAGCAGCTTAGCGCTGGGGCTCTACGAGCAGTACTTC.

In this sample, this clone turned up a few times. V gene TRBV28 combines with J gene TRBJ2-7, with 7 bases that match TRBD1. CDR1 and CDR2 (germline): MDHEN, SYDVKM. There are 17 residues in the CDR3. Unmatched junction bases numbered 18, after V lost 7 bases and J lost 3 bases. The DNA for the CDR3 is TGTGCCAGCACCTCTGCCGGGACAGTGGATTCCTACTACGAGCAGTACTTC. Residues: CASTSAGTVDSYYEQYF.

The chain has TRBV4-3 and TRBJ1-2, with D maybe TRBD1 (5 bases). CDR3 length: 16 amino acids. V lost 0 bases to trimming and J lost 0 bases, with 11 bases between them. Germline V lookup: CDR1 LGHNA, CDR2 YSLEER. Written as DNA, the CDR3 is TGCGCCAGCAGCCAAGATTTCGGGGGATCTAACTATGGCTACACCTTC. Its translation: CASSQDFGGSNYGYTF.

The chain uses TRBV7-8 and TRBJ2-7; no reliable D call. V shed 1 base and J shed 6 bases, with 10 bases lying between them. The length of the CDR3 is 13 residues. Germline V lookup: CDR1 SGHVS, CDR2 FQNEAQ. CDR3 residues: CASSLGSSPEQYF. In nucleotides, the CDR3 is TGTGCCAGCAGCTTAGGCAGTTCCCCCGAGCAGTACTTC. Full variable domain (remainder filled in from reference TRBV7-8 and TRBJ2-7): GAGVSQSPRYKVAKRGQDVALRCDPISGHVSLFWYQQALGQGPEFLTYFQNEAQLDKSGLPSDRFFAERPEGSVSTLKIQRTQQEDSAVYLCASSLGSSPEQYFGPGTRLTVT.